This T cell receptor (beta chain) emerged from a study of shared clonotypes between healthy human individuals. Whole-study context: A couple of women and three men aged 18 to 49 made up the donors. Study-wide results and caveats: The study found roughly 5.3% of naive CD4 clonotypes shared across a few donors.

Germline V gives CDR1 MNHEY, CDR2 SMNVEV (reference sequence). With 8 bases clipped from V and 3 bases from J, the junction kept 22 bases outside the gene matches. The CDR3 length is 19 residues. A remark on this clone: Its antigen is unknown.

Sequencing was performed with immunoSEQ multiplex PCR; in TCRdb, only in-frame clones are kept and a portion is missing. The data hold about 380,000 clones, with 90% to 98% observed a single time. The J gene is TRBJ1-5, the V gene TRBV27, with TRBD1 matching 7 bases. The origin of this receptor is a man aged 25 to 40 in good health. Sequences were obtained from memory CD8+ T cells sorted from blood. Subset denoted: CD45RO+ cells pooled with CCR7-negative TemRA cells. CDR3 sequence reads: CASRQGGFRSSSYNQPQHF. The DNA for the CDR3 is TGTGCCAGCCGTCAGGGGGGGTTCCGTTCTTCTTCTTACAATCAGCCCCAGCATTTT.